The 3 T cell receptor beta chains presented below share a single source sample, sequenced in a study of CD8 T cells in ankylosing spondylitis. Study findings and constraints: What seemed typical of ankylosing spondylitis blood was a TCR beta motif built from roughly 8 highly homologous variants.

TCRdb re-analysed the 5' RACE reads in MiXCR, keeping a single row per CDR3 protein. The data show 500,000 to 650,000 distinct CDR3 sequences, roughly 5.2% seen once. No antigens are known for them. The specimen was blood, either unsorted or a sorted T cell fraction (not recorded which). These receptors all come from a male donor with ankylosing spondylitis.

This clonotype has ten or more counts. The V gene is TRBV20-1, the J gene TRBJ1-1; possible D gene TRBD1, 5 bases. Trimming shortened V by 6 bases and J by 5 bases, and 13 bases separated the two germline ends. Germline V CDR1 and CDR2: DFQATT, SNEGSKA (reference sequence). The CDR3 extends over 12 amino acids. DNA for the CDR3: TGCAGTGCACCTCAGGGTCGAACTGAAGCTTTCTTT. Its protein is CSAPQGRTEAFF.

There are many counts of this clonotype. V gene TRBV20-1 combines with J gene TRBJ2-7; 8 bases align to TRBD1. This CDR3 contains 12 residues. Per the germline V gene, CDR1 is DFQATT and CDR2 is SNEGSKA (reference sequence). The V and J ends lost 5 bases and 5 bases, in that order; junction bases with no gene match: 5. For the CDR3, the DNA is TGCAGTGCTGACCGGGACAGGCACGAGCAGTACTTC. Its translation is CSADRDRHEQYF.

This clonotype was recorded many times. The chain links TRBV10-3 to TRBJ2-7; no definite D call. Germline V gene lookup returns CDR1 ENHRY and CDR2 SYGVKD. This CDR3 spans 13 amino acids. V dropped 4 bases and J dropped 4 bases, with 11 bases sitting between them. The DNA for the CDR3 is TGTGCCATCAGTGGGCCCGCTAATTACGAGCAGTACTTC. It codes for CAISGPANYEQYF.